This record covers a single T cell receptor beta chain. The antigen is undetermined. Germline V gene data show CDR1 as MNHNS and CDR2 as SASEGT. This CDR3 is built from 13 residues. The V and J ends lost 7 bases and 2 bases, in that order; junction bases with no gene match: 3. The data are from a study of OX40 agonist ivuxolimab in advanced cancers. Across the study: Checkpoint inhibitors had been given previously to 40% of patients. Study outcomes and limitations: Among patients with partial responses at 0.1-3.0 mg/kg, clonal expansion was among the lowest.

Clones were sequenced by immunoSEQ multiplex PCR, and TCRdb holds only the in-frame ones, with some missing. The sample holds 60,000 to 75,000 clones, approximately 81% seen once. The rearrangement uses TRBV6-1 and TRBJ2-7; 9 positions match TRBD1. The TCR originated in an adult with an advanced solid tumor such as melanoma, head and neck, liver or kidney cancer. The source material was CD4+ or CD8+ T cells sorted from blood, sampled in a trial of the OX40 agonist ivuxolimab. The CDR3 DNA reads TGTGCCAGCAAGGACAGGGGAGCCTACGAGCAGTACTTC. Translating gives CASKDRGAYEQYF.